This TCR beta chain stems from a study of blood T cell repertoires in COVID-19. At the level of the study: T cells, B-cell-depleted T cells, or PBMCs supplied cDNA or gDNA.

The data were produced by immunoSEQ multiplex PCR, yet TCRdb's version contains in-frame clones alone and is incomplete. The sample includes around 480,000 clones, roughly 87% of them seen just once. The junction had 10 bases not matched to a gene; V was cut back by 2 bases and J by 6 bases. The CDR3 extends over 16 amino acids. Germline V CDR1 and CDR2: MGHRA, YSYEKL. The sequence was obtained from a woman between 18 and 30 years old who had recovered from COVID-19. The chain combines TRBV4-1 with TRBJ1-1; 9 nucleotides match TRBD1. Sequencing was performed on PBMCs or T cells enriched from blood (not recorded which). CDR3 nucleotides: TGCGCCAGCAGCCAACATCCTCCACAGGGGGCGGCTGAAGCTTTCTTT. Its translation is CASSQHPPQGAAEAFF.